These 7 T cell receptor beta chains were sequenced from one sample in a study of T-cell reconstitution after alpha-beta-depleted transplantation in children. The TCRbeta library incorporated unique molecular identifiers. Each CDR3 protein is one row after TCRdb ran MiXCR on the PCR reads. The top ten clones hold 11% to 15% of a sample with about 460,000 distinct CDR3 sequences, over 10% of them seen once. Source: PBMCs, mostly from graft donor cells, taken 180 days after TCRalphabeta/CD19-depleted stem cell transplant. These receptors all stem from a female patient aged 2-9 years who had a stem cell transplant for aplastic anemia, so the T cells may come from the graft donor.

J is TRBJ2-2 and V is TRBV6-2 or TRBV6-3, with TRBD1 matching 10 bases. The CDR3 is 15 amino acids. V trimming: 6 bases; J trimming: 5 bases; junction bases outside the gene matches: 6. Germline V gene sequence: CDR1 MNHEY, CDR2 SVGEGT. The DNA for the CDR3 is TGTGCCAGCAGGTTCCGGGACAGGGGTACCGGGGAGCTGTTTTTT. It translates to CASRFRDRGTGELFF.

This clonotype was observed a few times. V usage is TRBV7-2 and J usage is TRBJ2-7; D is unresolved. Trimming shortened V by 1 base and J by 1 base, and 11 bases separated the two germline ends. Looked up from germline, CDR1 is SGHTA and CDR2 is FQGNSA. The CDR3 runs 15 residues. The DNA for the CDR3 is TGTGCCAGCAGCTTAGGGGCCACTTCTTCCTACGAGCAGTACTTC. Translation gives CASSLGATSSYEQYF.

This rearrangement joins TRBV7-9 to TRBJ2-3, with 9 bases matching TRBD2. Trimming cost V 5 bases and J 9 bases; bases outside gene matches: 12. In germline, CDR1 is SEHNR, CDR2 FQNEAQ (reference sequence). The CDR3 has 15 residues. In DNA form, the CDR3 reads TGTGCCAGCAGCCAGGCGCTAGCGGGATTTTCGACGCAGTATTTT. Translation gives CASSQALAGFSTQYF. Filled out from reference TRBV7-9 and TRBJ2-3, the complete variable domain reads DTGVSQNPRHKITKRGQNVTFRCDPISEHNRLYWYRQTLGQGPEFLTYFQNEAQLEKSRLLSDRFSAERPKGSFSTLEIQRTEQGDSAMYLCASSQALAGFSTQYFGPGTRLTVL.

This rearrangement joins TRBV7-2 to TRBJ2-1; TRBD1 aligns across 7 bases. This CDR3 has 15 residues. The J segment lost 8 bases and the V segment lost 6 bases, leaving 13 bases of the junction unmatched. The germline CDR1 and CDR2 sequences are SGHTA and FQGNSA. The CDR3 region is CASRLPGQLTDEQFF. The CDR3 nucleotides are TGTGCCAGCAGACTACCGGGACAGTTGACGGATGAGCAGTTCTTC.

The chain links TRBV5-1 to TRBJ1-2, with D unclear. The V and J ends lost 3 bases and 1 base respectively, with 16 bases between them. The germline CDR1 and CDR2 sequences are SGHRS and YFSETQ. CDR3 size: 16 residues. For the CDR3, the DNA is TGCGCCAGCAGCTCTCCACAACCTGGCTTTAACTATGGCTACACCTTC. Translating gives CASSSPQPGFNYGYTF.

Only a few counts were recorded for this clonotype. The DNA for the CDR3 is TGTGCCAGCAGTTACGCGGACAGGGCTTCGACCATTCAGTACTTC. Translating gives CASSYADRASTIQYF. V and J are TRBV6-5 and TRBJ2-4, with 8 nucleotides matching TRBD1. CDR1 and CDR2 (germline): MNHEY, SVGAGI. The CDR3 spans 15 residues. The trim removed 2 bases at V and 9 bases at J, leaving 9 bases unmatched.

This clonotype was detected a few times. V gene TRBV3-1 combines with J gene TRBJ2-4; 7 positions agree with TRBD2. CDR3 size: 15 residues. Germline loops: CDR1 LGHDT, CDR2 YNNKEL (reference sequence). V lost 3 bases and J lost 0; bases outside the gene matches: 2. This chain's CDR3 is CASSQLAGAKNIQYF. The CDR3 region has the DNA TGTGCCAGCAGCCAGTTAGCGGGAGCCAAAAACATTCAGTACTTC.